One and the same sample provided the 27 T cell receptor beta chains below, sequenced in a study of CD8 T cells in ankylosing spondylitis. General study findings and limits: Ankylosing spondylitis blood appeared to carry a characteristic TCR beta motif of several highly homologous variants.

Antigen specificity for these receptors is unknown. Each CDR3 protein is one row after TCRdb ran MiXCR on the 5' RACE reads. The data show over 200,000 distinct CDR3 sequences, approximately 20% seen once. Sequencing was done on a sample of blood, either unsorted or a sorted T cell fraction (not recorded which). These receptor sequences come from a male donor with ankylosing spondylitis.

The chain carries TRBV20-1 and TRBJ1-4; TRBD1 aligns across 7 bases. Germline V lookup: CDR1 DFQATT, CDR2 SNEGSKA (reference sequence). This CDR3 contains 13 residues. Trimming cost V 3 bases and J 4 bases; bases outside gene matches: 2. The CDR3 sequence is CSARDRLNEKLFF. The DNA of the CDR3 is TGCAGTGCTAGGGACAGGCTTAATGAAAAACTGTTTTTT.

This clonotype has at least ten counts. In DNA, the CDR3 is TGCGCCAGCAGCCCAGCCGGGACAGGGGCCCTGAACACCGGGGAGCTGTTTTTT. Protein sequence: CASSPAGTGALNTGELFF. This rearrangement joins TRBV4-1 to TRBJ2-2; 10 bases fit TRBD1. Trimming removed 4 bases from V and 1 base from J; junction bases left unmatched: 9. Germline V CDR1 and CDR2: MGHRA, YSYEKL. This CDR3 has 18 amino acids.

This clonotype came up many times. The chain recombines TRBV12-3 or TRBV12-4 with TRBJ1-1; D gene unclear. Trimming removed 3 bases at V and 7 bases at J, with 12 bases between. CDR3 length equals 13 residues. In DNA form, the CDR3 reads TGTGCCAGCAGTTTCAATGCTCGCCTTGAAGCTTTCTTT. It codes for CASSFNARLEAFF.

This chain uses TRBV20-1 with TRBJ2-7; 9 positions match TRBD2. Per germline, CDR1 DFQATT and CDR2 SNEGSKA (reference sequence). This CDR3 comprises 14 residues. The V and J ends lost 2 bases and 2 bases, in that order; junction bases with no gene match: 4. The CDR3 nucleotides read TGCAGTGCTAGACCCTTAGCGGGGGCCTACGAGCAGTACTTC. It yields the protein CSARPLAGAYEQYF.

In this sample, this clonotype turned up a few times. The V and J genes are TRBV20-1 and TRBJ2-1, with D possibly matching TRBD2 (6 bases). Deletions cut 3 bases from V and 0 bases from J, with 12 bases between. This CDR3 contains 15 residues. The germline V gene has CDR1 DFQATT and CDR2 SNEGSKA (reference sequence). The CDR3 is CSASSTSISYNEQFF. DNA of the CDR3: TGCAGTGCTAGTTCCACTAGCATCTCCTACAATGAGCAGTTCTTC.

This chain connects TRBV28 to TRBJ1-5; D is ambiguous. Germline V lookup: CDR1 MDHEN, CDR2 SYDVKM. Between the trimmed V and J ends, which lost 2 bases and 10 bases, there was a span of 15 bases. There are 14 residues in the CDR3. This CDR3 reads CASSLERYREPQHF. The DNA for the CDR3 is TGTGCCAGCAGTTTAGAAAGGTATCGGGAACCCCAGCATTTT. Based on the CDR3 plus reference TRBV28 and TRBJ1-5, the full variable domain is DVKVTQSSRYLVKRTGEKVFLECVQDMDHENMFWYRQDPGLGLRLIYFSYDVKMKEKGDIPEGYSVSREKKERFSLILESASTNQTSMYLCASSLERYREPQHFGDGTRLSIL.

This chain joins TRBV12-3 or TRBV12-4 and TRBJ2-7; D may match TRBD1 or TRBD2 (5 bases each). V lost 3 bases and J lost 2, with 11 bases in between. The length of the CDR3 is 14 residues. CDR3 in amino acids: CASSFGAAPYEQYF. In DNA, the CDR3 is TGTGCCAGCAGTTTCGGGGCCGCTCCCTACGAGCAGTACTTC.

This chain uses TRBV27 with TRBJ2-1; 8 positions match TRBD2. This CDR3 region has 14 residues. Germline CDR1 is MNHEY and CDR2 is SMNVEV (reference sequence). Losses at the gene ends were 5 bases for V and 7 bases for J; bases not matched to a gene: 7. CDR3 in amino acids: CASSPGTRWNEQFF. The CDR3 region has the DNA TGTGCCAGCAGTCCAGGGACTAGGTGGAATGAGCAGTTCTTC.

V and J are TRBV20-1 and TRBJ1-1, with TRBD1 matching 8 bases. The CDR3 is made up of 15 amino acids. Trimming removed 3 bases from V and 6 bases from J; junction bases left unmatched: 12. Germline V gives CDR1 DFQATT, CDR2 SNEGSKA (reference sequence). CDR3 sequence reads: CSARVLGQGWAEAFF. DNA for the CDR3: TGCAGTGCTAGGGTACTCGGACAGGGTTGGGCTGAAGCTTTCTTT.

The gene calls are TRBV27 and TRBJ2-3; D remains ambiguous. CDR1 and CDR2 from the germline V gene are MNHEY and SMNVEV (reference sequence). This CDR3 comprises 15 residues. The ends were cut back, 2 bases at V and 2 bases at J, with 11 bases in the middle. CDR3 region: CASSLPPGNTDTQYF. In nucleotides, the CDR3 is TGTGCCAGCAGTTTACCCCCCGGTAACACAGATACGCAGTATTTT.

The CDR3 DNA sequence: TGTGCCAGCAGCCTTAACCCAGCGGGGGACTCCTACAATGAGCAGTTCTTC. Its translation is CASSLNPAGDSYNEQFF. The chain joins TRBV11-2 to TRBJ2-1; 8 positions match TRBD2. This CDR3 is built from 17 residues. The junction had 9 bases not matched to a gene; V was cut back by 5 bases and J by 0 bases. Germline CDR1 is SGHAT and CDR2 is FQNNGV. The whole variable domain, filled in from reference TRBV11-2 and TRBJ2-1, reads EAGVAQSPRYKIIEKRQSVAFWCNPISGHATLYWYQQILGQGPKLLIQFQNNGVVDDSQLPKDRFSAERLKGVDSTLKIQPAKLEDSAVYLCASSLNPAGDSYNEQFFGPGTRLTVL.

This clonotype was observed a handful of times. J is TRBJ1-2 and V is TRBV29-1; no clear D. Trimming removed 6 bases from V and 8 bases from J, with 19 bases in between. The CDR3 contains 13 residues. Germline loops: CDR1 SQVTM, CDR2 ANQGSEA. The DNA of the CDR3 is TGCAGCGTCCCCCAGACTGGAGCGGTCGGCTACACCTTC. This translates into CSVPQTGAVGYTF. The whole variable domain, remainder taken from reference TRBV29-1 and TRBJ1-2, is SAVISQKPSRDICQRGTSLTIQCQVDSQVTMMFWYRQQPGQSLTLIATANQGSEATYESGFVIDKFPISRPNLTFSTLTVSNMSPEDSSIYLCSVPQTGAVGYTFGSGTRLTVV.

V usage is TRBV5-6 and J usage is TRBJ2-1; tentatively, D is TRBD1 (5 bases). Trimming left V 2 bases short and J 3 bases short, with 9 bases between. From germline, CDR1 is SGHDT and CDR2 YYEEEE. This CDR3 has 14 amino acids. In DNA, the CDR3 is TGTGCCAGCAGCTTACAGGCCAGCTACAATGAGCAGTTCTTC. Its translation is CASSLQASYNEQFF.

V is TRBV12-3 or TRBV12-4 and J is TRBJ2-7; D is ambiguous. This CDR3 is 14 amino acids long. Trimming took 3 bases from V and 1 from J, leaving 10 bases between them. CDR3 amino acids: CASSFFGPSYEQYF. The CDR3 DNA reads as TGTGCCAGCAGTTTTTTCGGTCCGTCCTACGAGCAGTACTTC.

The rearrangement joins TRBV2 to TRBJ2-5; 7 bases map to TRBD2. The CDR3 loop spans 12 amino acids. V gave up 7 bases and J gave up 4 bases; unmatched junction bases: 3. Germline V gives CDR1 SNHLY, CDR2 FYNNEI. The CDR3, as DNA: TGTGCCAGCACGACTAGCAGAGAGACCCAGTACTTC. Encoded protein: CASTTSRETQYF.

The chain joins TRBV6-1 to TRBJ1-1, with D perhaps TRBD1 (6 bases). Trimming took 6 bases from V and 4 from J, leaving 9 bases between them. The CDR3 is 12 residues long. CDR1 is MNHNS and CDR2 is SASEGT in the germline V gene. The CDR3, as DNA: TGTGCCAGCAGGGCAGGGGTCACTGAAGCTTTCTTT. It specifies CASRAGVTEAFF.

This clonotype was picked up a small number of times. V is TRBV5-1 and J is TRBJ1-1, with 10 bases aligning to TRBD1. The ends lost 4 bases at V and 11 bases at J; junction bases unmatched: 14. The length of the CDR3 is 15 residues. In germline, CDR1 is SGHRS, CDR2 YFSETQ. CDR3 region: CASSQVVSGTGVAFF. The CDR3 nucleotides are TGCGCCAGCAGCCAGGTGGTCTCCGGGACAGGGGTTGCTTTCTTT.

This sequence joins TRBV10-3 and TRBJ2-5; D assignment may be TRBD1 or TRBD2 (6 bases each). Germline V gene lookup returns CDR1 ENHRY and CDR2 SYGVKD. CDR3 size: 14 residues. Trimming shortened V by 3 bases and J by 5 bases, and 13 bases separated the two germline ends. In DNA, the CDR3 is TGTGCCATCAGTGACCCGGGGGCCGGGGAGACCCAGTACTTC. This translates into CAISDPGAGETQYF.

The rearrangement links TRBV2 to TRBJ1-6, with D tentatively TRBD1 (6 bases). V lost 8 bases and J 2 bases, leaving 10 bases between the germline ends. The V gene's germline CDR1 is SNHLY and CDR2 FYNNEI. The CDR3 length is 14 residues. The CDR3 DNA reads TGTGCCAGCGAGGGGGGACCCTATAATTCACCCCTCCACTTT. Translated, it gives CASEGGPYNSPLHF.

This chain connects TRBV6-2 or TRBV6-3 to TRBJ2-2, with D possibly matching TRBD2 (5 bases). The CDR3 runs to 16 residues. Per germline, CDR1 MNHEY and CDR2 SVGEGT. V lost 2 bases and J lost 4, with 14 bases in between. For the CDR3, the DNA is TGTGCCAGCAGTTACGAGGGCCACTGGAGCACCGGGGAGCTGTTTTTT. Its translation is CASSYEGHWSTGELFF.

The CDR3 spells CASSQESSGGAYTQYF. In nucleotides, the CDR3 is TGTGCCAGCAGCCAAGAATCTAGCGGGGGGGCCTATACGCAGTATTTT. The chain has TRBV4-2 and TRBJ2-3; 12 bases map to TRBD2. The CDR3 has 16 amino acids. V lost 0 bases, J lost 7 bases, and 5 bases stayed unmatched. Germline V gene sequence: CDR1 LGHNA, CDR2 YNFKEQ.

The DNA for the CDR3 is TGTGCTAGTGGACGGGACAGGGATAGCACAGATACGCAGTATTTT. This sequence encodes CASGRDRDSTDTQYF. The V gene is TRBV12-5, the J gene TRBJ2-3; 9 bases align to TRBD1. Trimming cost V 6 bases and J 0 bases; bases outside gene matches: 4. The V gene's germline CDR1 is LGHNT and CDR2 FRNRAP. The CDR3 has 15 residues.

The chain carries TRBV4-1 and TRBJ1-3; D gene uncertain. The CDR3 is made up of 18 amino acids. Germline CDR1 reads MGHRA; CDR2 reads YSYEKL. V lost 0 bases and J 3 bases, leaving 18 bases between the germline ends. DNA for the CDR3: TGCGCCAGCAGCCAAGACAACCCCCGAGTGTTGGGTGGAAACACCATATATTTT. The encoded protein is CASSQDNPRVLGGNTIYF.

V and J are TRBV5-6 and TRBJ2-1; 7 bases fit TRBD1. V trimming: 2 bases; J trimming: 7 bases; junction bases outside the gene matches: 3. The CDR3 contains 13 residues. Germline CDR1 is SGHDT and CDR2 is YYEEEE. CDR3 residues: CASSFADRNEQFF. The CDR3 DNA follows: TGTGCCAGCAGCTTCGCGGACAGGAATGAGCAGTTCTTC. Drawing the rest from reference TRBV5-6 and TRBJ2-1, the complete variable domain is DAGVTQSPTHLIKTRGQQVTLRCSPKSGHDTVSWYQQALGQGPQFIFQYYEEEERQRGNFPDRFSGHQFPNYSSELNVNALLLGDSALYLCASSFADRNEQFFGPGTRLTVL.

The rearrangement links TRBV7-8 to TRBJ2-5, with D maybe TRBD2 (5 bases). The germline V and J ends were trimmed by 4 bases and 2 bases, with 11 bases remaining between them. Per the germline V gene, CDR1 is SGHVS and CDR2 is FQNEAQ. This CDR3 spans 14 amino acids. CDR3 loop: CASSSGSIQETQYF. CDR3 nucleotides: TGTGCCAGCAGCTCGGGGAGTATACAAGAGACCCAGTACTTC.

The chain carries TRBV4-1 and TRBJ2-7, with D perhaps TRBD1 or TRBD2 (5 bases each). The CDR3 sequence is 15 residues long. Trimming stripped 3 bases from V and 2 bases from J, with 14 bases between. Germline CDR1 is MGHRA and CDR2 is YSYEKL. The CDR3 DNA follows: TGCGCCAGCAGCCAGGAACGGGGCACCGCCTACGAGCAGTACTTC. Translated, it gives CASSQERGTAYEQYF.

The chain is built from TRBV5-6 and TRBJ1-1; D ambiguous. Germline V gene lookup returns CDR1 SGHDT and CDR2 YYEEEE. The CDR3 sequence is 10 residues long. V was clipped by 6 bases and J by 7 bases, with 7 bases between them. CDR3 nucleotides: TGTGCCAGCACGGAGGGTGAAGCTTTCTTT. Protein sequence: CASTEGEAFF.